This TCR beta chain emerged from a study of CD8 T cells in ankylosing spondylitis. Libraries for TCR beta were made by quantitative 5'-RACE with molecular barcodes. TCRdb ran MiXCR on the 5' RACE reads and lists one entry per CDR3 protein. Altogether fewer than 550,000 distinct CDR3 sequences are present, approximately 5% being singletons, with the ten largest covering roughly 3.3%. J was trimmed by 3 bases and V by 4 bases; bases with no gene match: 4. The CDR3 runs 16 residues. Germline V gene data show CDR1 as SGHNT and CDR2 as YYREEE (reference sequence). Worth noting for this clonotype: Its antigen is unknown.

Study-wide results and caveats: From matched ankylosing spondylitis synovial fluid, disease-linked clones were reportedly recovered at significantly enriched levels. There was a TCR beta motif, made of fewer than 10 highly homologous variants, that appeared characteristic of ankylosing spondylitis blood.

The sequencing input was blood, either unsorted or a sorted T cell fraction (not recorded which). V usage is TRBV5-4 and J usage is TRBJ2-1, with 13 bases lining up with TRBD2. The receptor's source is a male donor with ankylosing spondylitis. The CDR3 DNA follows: TGTGCCAGCAGCGAGGGACTAGCGGGGAACTACAATGAGCAGTTCTTC. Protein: CASSEGLAGNYNEQFF.